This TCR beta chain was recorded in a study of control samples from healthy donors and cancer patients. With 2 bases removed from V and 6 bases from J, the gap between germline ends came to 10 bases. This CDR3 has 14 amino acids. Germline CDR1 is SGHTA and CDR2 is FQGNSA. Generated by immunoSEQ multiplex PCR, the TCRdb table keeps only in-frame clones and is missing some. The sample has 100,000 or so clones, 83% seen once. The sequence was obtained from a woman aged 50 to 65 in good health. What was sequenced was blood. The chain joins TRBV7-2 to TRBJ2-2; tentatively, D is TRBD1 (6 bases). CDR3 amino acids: CASSLQTGSGELFF. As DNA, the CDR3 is TGTGCCAGCAGCTTACAAACAGGGTCCGGGGAGCTGTTTTTT.